This TCR beta chain was found in a study of blood T cell repertoires in COVID-19 (dated by TCRdb to 2020 to 2021). With respect to the entire study: Samples from collaborators originated in the United States, Italy and Spain and spanned both the acute and convalescent phases of COVID-19. The material from the prospective study consisted of cDNA or gDNA derived from T cells, B-cell-depleted T cells, or PBMCs. Where available, HLA class I and class II types were obtained from metadata supplied by the sample provider rather than from assay-based typing. Sample metadata almost always included a de-identified subject ID, COVID-19 status, age in years and sex. A freely available public database, intended as a resource for researchers studying the immune response to SARS-CoV-2, is where the repertoires were released. Samples came from the ongoing ImmuneRACE study (first 160 participants) plus 1,254 subjects from 6 global collaborators. Deeply sampled blood TCRbeta repertoires from subjects exposed to, actively infected with, or recovered from COVID-19 were included in the dataset. Results and caveats for the whole study, not just this receptor: The amount of clinical and demographic metadata varied by source and participant and was provided uncurated.

At one collaborating source in Seattle, patients were enrolled during active infection and were followed longitudinally through the course of disease. The collaborating institutions used their own protocols to collect whole blood in K2EDTA tubes. Collaborator samples were shipped for TCRbeta analysis as frozen whole blood, isolated PBMCs, or DNA extracted from either sample type. From the cysteine through the phenylalanine, the CDR3 covers 16 amino acids. Of all the DNA, just the CDR3 is kept, 48 bases in frame from base 1. The germline V gene sets CDR1 to MGHRA and CDR2 to YSYEKL. V lost 1 base and J lost 1 base; the stretch between them is 13 bases long. TCRbeta CDR3 regions were amplified from genomic DNA using the immunoSEQ Assay, a bias-controlled multiplex PCR. Processing in the source paper ran as follows. The number of nucleated cells in each sample was estimated from the amplification of reference gene primers within the assay. To quantify the absolute abundance of each unique TCRbeta CDR3 rearrangement, sequence reads were collapsed and filtered. For each sample, productive Simpson clonality was calculated by taking the square root of Simpson's diversity index across productive rearrangements. TCRdb stores this immuneACCESS table with in-frame sequences only. Part of the clones is absent; in the studies checked, under half of the shortfall reflects unresolved V genes, and no reason is known for the rest. V, J and clone size are taken as reported in that table, and D and trimming were inferred from the DNA itself. Across this sample there are around 430,000 clones, with 70% to 90% seen only once. 10% to 15% of the sample is in the top ten clones.

For this clone: Its recognized antigen is unknown. One base away there is no much larger clone; base qualities are not given.

The V and J segments used are TRBV4-1 and TRBJ1-1, with TRBD1 tentatively as D gene (5 bases match). This receptor was obtained from a woman aged 50 to 60 with COVID-19, enrolled during active disease. Sequenced material: peripheral blood. At the DNA level, the sequence is TGCGCCAGCAGCCAAGCCCACCAAGACAGGAACACTGAAGCTTTCTTT. It codes for CASSQAHQDRNTEAFF.